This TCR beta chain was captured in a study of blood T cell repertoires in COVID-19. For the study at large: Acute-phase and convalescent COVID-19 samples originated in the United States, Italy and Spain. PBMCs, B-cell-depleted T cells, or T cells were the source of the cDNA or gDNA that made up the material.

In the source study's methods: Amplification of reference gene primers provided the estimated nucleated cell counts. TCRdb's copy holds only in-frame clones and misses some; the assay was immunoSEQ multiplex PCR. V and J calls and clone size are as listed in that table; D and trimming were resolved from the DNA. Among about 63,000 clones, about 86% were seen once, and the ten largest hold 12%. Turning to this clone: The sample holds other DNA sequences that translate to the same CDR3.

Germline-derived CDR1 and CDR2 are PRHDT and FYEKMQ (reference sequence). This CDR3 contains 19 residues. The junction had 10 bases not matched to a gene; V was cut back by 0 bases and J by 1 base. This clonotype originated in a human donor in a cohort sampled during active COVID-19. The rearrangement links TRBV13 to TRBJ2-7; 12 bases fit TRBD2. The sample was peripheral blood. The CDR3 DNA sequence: TGTGCCAGCAGCTTAGGTCGGCTAGCGGGGGGGCCAGGGTCCTACGAGCAGTACTTC. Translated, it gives CASSLGRLAGGPGSYEQYF.